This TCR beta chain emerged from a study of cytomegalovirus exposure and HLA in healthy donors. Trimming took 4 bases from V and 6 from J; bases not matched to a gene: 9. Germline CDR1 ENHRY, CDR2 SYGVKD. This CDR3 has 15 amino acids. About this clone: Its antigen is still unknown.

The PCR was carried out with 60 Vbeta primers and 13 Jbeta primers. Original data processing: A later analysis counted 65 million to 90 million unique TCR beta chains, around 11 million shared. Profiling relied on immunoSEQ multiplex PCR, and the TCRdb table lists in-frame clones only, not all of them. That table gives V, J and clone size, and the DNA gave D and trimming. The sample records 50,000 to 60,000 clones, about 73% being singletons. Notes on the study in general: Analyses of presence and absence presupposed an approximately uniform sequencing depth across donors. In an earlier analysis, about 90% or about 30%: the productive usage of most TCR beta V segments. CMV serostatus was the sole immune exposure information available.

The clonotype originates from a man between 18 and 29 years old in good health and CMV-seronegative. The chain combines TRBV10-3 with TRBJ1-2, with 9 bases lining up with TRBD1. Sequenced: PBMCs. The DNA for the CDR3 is TGTGCCATCAGTGGGGGAACAGGGGGCGCGGATGGCTACACCTTC. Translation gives CAISGGTGGADGYTF.